The 14 T cell receptor beta chains below were found in one sample sequenced in a study of beta chain features in type 1 diabetes. Study-wide results and limits: Shortening of TCRB CDR3s, moderate but significant, appeared in all four CD4+ subsets of Type 1 diabetes patients.

Their antigen targets remain unknown. What was sequenced were expressed TCRB transcripts, since all of the isolated RNA had been reverse transcribed. Assay: immunoSEQ multiplex PCR; the TCRdb copy retains only in-frame clones and omits some. The sample records approximately 170,000 clones, under 9.5% being singletons. Material for sequencing was central memory CD4+ T cells from blood. Receptors were obtained from a man between 18 and 29 years old with type 1 diabetes.

The V call is TRBV18, the J call TRBJ1-6; 7 positions match TRBD1. CDR1 is KGHSH and CDR2 is LQKENI in the germline V gene. V lost 1 base, J lost 8 bases, and 8 bases stayed unmatched. CDR3 size: 16 residues. CDR3 protein: CASSPLPGQPDSPLHF. The DNA of the CDR3 is TGTGCCAGCTCACCACTACCGGGACAGCCGGATTCACCCCTCCACTTT.

This clone appeared once. V gene TRBV7-7 combines with J gene TRBJ2-5; 8 nucleotides line up with TRBD2. Looked up from germline, CDR1 is SSHAT and CDR2 is FNYEAQ (reference sequence). The ends lost 4 bases at V and 1 base at J; junction bases unmatched: 5. The CDR3 has 15 residues. The CDR3 sequence is CASSWGRGGQETQYF. CDR3 DNA: TGTGCCAGCAGCTGGGGACGGGGGGGCCAAGAGACCCAGTACTTC.

This clone was recorded a few times. CDR3 in amino acids: CASSLAGRGQETQYF. CDR3 DNA: TGTGCCAGCAGCTTGGCCGGCAGGGGGCAAGAGACCCAGTACTTC. The chain employs TRBV5-6 and TRBJ2-5; 7 positions agree with TRBD1. V shed 0 bases, J shed 2 bases, and the junction held 4 bases outside the gene matches. Germline-derived CDR1 and CDR2 are SGHDT and YYEEEE. The CDR3 has 15 residues.

This chain uses TRBV12-5 with TRBJ1-5; the D is unclear. This CDR3 region has 12 residues. Per the germline V gene, CDR1 is LGHNT and CDR2 is FRNRAP. V lost 5 bases, J lost 9 bases, and 11 bases lay in between. In DNA, the CDR3 is TGTGCTAGTGGTCTGTCCAACTCGCCCCAGCATTTT. Amino acid sequence: CASGLSNSPQHF. Full variable domain (remainder filled in from reference TRBV12-5 and TRBJ1-5): DARVTQTPRHKVTEMGQEVTMRCQPILGHNTVFWYRQTMMQGLELLAYFRNRAPLDDSGMPKDRFSAEMPDATLATLKIQPSEPRDSAVYFCASGLSNSPQHFGDGTRLSIL.

As regards this clone: The same CDR3 arises from other DNA sequences in this sample as well. The gene calls are TRBV7-9 and TRBJ2-1; tentative D call: TRBD2 (6 bases). Germline CDR1 SEHNR, CDR2 FQNEAQ (reference sequence). V lost 2 bases, J lost 8 bases, and 13 bases lay in between. The CDR3 is made up of 14 amino acids. The CDR3 protein is CASSLSGREDEQFF. As DNA, the CDR3 is TGTGCCAGCAGCTTATCTGGGCGGGAAGATGAGCAGTTCTTC.

The chain combines TRBV19 with TRBJ1-5; 8 bases fit TRBD1. V lost 6 bases and J lost 5; bases outside the gene matches: 3. The CDR3 sequence is 13 residues long. Germline V gives CDR1 LNHDA, CDR2 SQIVND (reference sequence). DNA for the CDR3: TGTGCCAGTAGGGACAGGGTAGATCAGCCCCAGCATTTT. Its protein product is CASRDRVDQPQHF.

This clone was seen only a few times. The rearrangement uses TRBV5-1 and TRBJ2-7; 13 nucleotides line up with TRBD2. Germline CDR1 reads SGHRS; CDR2 reads YFSETQ. This CDR3 spans 16 amino acids. V gave up 3 bases and J gave up 2 bases; unmatched junction bases: 5. This CDR3 is CASSSGGTSGAYEQYF. For the CDR3, the DNA is TGCGCCAGCAGCTCGGGGGGGACTAGCGGGGCCTACGAGCAGTACTTC.

This clone was detected only a few times. The chain recombines TRBV28 with TRBJ2-7, with TRBD1 identical over 8 bases. There are 14 residues in the CDR3. The V and J ends lost 6 bases and 5 bases, in that order; junction bases with no gene match: 9. The germline CDR1 and CDR2 sequences are MDHEN and SYDVKM. CDR3 sequence (DNA): TGTGCCAGCAGCCCCACGGACAGGGACAACGAGCAGTACTTC. The encoded protein is CASSPTDRDNEQYF. The full variable domain, completed using reference TRBV28 and TRBJ2-7, is DVKVTQSSRYLVKRTGEKVFLECVQDMDHENMFWYRQDPGLGLRLIYFSYDVKMKEKGDIPEGYSVSREKKERFSLILESASTNQTSMYLCASSPTDRDNEQYFGPGTRLTVT.

Many counts were recorded for this clone. The chain recombines TRBV7-2 with TRBJ1-1; 7 positions match TRBD1. The V segment lost 4 bases and the J segment 10 bases; nucleotides outside the gene matches: 6. This CDR3 is 12 amino acids long. Germline CDR1 reads SGHTA; CDR2 reads FQGNSA. DNA for the CDR3: TGTGCCAGCAGCTCGCGACAGGGCGCAGCTTTCTTT. Encoded protein: CASSSRQGAAFF.

Ten or more counts support this clone. The chain employs TRBV5-1 and TRBJ2-7, with 8 bases matching TRBD1. Trimming at V came to 4 bases and at J to 0 bases, leaving 6 bases not matched to a gene. The CDR3 has 15 amino acids. Germline CDR1 and CDR2: SGHRS and YFSETQ. The CDR3 here is CASSPGGRGSYEQYF. As DNA, the CDR3 is TGCGCCAGCAGCCCAGGGGGCAGGGGCTCCTACGAGCAGTACTTC.

This clone was detected a few times. This chain joins TRBV10-3 and TRBJ2-2; possibly TRBD2 for D (6 bases). Trimming left V 8 bases short and J 7 bases short, with 8 bases between. Germline lookup yields CDR1 ENHRY and CDR2 SYGVKD. This CDR3 is 11 amino acids long. In DNA form, the CDR3 reads TGTGCCATCGCAGCGGGCGGGGAGCTGTTTTTT. Protein: CAIAAGGELFF.

This clone has only a few counts. V and J are TRBV5-1 and TRBJ1-1; D perhaps matches TRBD1 (6 bases). There are 13 residues in the CDR3. The germline V and J ends were trimmed by 5 bases and 7 bases, with 15 bases remaining between them. Germline V gene data show CDR1 as SGHRS and CDR2 as YFSETQ. This chain's CDR3 is CASRTLGGLEAFF. The CDR3 bases are TGCGCCAGCAGAACGCTCGGGGGGCTTGAAGCTTTCTTT.

Only a few counts were recorded for this clone. V is TRBV2 and J is TRBJ2-5, with 7 bases lining up with TRBD1. The CDR3 spans 14 residues. Looked up from germline, CDR1 is SNHLY and CDR2 is FYNNEI. The J segment lost 5 bases and the V segment lost 4 bases, leaving 7 bases of the junction unmatched. Written as DNA, the CDR3 is TGTGCCAGCAGTGTCAGGGGGTCAGCCGAGACCCAGTACTTC. Protein sequence: CASSVRGSAETQYF.

This clone was observed a handful of times. The chain links TRBV27 to TRBJ1-1; 9 bases line up with TRBD1. The germline gives CDR1 MNHEY, CDR2 SMNVEV (reference sequence). The ends lost 6 bases at V and 6 bases at J; junction bases unmatched: 2. The length of the CDR3 is 12 residues. The DNA for the CDR3 is TGTGCCAGCAGCAGGACAGGGGCTGAAGCTTTCTTT. Residues: CASSRTGAEAFF.